This T cell receptor (beta chain) derives from a study of cytomegalovirus exposure and HLA in healthy donors. On the study more broadly: In terms of ancestry, the Caucasian-associated cluster contained 81% of the approximately 400 genotyped donors. Study-level results: Of the V segments, some could not be distinguished, including TRBV6-2 and TRBV6-3, and were excluded. Across donors, presence/absence analyses took sequencing depth to be roughly uniform. V- and J-gene trimming of TCR beta was linked (in a later analysis) to a missense DCLRE1C variant.

As for this clone: What it recognizes is unknown.

CDR3 size: 16 residues. CDR1 SNHLY and CDR2 FYNNEI come from the germline V gene. V lost 2 bases and J 4 bases, leaving 17 bases between the germline ends. PCR used 60 Vbeta primers and 13 Jbeta primers. Sequencing was performed with immunoSEQ multiplex PCR; in TCRdb, only in-frame clones are kept and a portion is missing. Recorded for this sample: 200,000 to 250,000 clones. The sequenced sample consisted of PBMCs. This chain joins TRBV2 and TRBJ1-2, with a tentative D call TRBD1 (6 bases). This receptor was identified in a woman aged 30 to 39 in good health and CMV-seropositive. CDR3 sequence reads: CASSESMGAGGYGYTF. The CDR3 DNA follows: TGTGCCAGCAGTGAATCGATGGGGGCCGGAGGCTATGGCTACACCTTC.